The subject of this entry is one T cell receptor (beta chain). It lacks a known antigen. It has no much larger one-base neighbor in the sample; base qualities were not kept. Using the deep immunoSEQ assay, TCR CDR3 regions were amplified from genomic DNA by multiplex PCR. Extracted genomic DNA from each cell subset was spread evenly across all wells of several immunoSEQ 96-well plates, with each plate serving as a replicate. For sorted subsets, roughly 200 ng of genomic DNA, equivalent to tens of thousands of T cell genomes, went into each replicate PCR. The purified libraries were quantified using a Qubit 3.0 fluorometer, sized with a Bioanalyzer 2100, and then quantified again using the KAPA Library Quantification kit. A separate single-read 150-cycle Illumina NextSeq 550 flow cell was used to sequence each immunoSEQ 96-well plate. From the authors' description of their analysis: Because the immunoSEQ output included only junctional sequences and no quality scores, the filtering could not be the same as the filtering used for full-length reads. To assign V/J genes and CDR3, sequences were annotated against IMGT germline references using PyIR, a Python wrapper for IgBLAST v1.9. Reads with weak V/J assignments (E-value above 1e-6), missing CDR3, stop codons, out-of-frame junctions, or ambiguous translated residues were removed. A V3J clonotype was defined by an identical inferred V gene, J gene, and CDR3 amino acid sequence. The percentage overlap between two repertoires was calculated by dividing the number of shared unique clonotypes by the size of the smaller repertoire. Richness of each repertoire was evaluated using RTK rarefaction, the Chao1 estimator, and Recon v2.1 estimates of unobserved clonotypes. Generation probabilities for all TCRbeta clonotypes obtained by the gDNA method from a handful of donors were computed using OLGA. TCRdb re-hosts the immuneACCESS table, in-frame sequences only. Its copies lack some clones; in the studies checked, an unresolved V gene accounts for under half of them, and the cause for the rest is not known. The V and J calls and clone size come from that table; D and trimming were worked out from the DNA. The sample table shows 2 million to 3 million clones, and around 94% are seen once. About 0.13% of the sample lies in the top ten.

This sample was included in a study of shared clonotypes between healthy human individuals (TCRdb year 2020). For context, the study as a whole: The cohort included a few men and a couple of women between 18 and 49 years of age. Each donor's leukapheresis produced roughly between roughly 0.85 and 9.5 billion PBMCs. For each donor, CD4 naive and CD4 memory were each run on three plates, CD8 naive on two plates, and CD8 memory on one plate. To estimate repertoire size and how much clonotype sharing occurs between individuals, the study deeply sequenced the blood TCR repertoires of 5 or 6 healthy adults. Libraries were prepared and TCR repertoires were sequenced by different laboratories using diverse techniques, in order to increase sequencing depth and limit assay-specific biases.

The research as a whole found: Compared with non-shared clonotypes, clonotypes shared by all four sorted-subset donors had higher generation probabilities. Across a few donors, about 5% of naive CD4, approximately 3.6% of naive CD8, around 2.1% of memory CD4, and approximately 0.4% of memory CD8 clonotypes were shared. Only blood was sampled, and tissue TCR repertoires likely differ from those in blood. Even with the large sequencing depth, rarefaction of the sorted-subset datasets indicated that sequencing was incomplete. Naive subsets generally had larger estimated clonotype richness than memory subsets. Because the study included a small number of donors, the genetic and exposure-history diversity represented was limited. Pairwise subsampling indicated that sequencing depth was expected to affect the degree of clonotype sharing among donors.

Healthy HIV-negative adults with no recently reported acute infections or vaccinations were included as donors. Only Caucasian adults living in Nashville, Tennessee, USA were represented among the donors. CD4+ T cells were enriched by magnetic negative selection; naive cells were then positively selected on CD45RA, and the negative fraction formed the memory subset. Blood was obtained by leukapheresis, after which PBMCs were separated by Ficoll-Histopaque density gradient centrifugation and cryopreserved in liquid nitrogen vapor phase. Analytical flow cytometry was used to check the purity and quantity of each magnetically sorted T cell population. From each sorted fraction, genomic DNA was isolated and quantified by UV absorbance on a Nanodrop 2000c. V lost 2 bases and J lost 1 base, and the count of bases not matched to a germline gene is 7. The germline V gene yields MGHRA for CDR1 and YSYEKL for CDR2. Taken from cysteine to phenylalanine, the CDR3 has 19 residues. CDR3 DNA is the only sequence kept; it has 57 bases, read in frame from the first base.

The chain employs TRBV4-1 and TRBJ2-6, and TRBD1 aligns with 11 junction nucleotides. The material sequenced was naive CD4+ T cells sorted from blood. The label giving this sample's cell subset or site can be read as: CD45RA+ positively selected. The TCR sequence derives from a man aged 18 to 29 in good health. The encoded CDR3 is CASSQRDRGVISGANVLTF. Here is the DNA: TGCGCCAGCAGCCAACGGGACAGGGGGGTGATTTCTGGGGCCAACGTCCTGACTTTC.